The 14 T cell receptor beta chains given below trace back to one sample, sequenced in a study of T-cell reconstitution after alpha-beta-depleted transplantation in children (dated by TCRdb to 2015 to 2016). Receptor amplification or capture employed PCR. Sequencing instrument: Illumina HiSeq 2500. TCR libraries were prepared with molecular barcoding, using unique molecular identifiers to normalize TCRbeta repertoire quantification. The public reads were quality trimmed at Q25 with fastp and then assembled into clones with MiXCR by TCRdb, keeping productive beta chains. Identical CDR3 protein sequences are pooled into one entry, listed with their most common genes and DNA. This sample lists about 640,000 distinct CDR3 sequences; around 16% were detected once. The top ten constitute 0.8% to 1.1% of the sample. The material was PBMCs from the stem cell graft donor, obtained from the stem cell graft. Receptor source: a human donor who donated a stem cell graft to a child with acute myeloid leukemia.

The gene calls are TRBV7-9 and TRBJ2-3; TRBD2 matches 9 bases. The CDR3 has 15 amino acids. With 4 bases clipped from V and 7 bases from J, the junction kept 9 bases outside the gene matches. Germline values: CDR1 SEHNR, CDR2 FQNEAQ (reference sequence). CDR3 loop: CASSWTSVRAHTQYF. CDR3 nucleotides: TGTGCCAGCAGCTGGACTAGCGTCCGAGCCCATACGCAGTATTTT.

Many counts were recorded for this clonotype. The gene calls are TRBV27 and TRBJ2-7; D may be TRBD1 (5 bases). The CDR3 has 13 amino acids. V shed 3 bases and J shed 6 bases, with 12 bases lying between them. Looked up from germline, CDR1 is MNHEY and CDR2 is SMNVEV (reference sequence). The CDR3 protein is CASSLRFRGEQYF. In DNA form, the CDR3 reads TGTGCCAGCAGTTTGCGGTTTAGGGGCGAGCAGTACTTC.

This clonotype was counted at least ten times. V gene TRBV20-1 combines with J gene TRBJ1-4; 7 bases agree with TRBD1. Unmatched junction bases numbered 7, after V lost 3 bases and J lost 3 bases. Germline loops: CDR1 DFQATT, CDR2 SNEGSKA (reference sequence). This CDR3 has 15 amino acids. The CDR3 is CSASKGAQANEKLFF. CDR3 bases: TGCAGTGCTAGTAAGGGGGCTCAGGCTAATGAAAAACTGTTTTTT.

The chain couples TRBV5-5 to TRBJ2-5, with D possibly TRBD2 on 6 matching bases. Trimming took off 7 bases at V and 2 bases at J, with 21 bases between the two ends. The germline V gene has CDR1 SGHKS and CDR2 YYEKEE (reference sequence). The CDR3 has 16 residues. The CDR3 spells CASGGQKGRLQETQYF. CDR3 sequence (DNA): TGTGCCAGCGGAGGTCAAAAAGGGAGGCTTCAAGAGACCCAGTACTTC.

This clonotype was picked up a small number of times. The chain employs TRBV28 and TRBJ2-3; the D gene is possibly TRBD1 (6 bases). The CDR3 is 16 residues long. V was trimmed by 4 bases and J by 0 bases, leaving 14 bases between them. The V gene's germline CDR1 is MDHEN and CDR2 SYDVKM. The CDR3, as DNA: TGTGCCAGCAGTTCCCCGACAGGATATAGCACAGATACGCAGTATTTT. Residues: CASSSPTGYSTDTQYF.

The sample holds many counts of this clonotype. V usage is TRBV25-1 and J usage is TRBJ2-7; D gene unclear. CDR3 length equals 13 residues. V dropped 0 bases and J dropped 7 bases, with 10 bases sitting between them. The germline CDR1 and CDR2 sequences are MGHDK and SYGVNS. The CDR3 DNA is TGTGCCAGCAGTGAATATGGCCAGAGAGAGCAGTACTTC. Protein sequence: CASSEYGQREQYF.

This clonotype was counted between two and nine times. The chain has TRBV28 and TRBJ1-2, with D perhaps matching TRBD1 (5 bases). The CDR3 covers 14 residues. The germline V gene has CDR1 MDHEN and CDR2 SYDVKM. V lost 6 bases and J 3 bases, leaving 14 bases between the germline ends. The CDR3 region is CASRVPGVDYGYTF. CDR3 bases: TGTGCCAGCAGAGTGCCGGGGGTCGACTATGGCTACACCTTC.

The chain employs TRBV7-2 and TRBJ2-5; D remains ambiguous. V shed 2 bases and J shed 5 bases, with 15 bases lying between them. The CDR3 runs 15 residues. In germline, CDR1 is SGHTA, CDR2 FQGNSA. The CDR3 DNA sequence: TGTGCCAGCAGCTTAAGACCCCTCGGCAGGGAGACCCAGTACTTC. Its translation is CASSLRPLGRETQYF.

The rearrangement links TRBV12-3 or TRBV12-4 to TRBJ2-5; the match to TRBD2 covers 9 bases. V was pared by 7 bases and J by 5 bases, with 11 bases of the junction left unmatched. The CDR3 covers 15 residues. DNA of the CDR3: TGTGCCAGCATCCTGGCGGGGGGGAAAATGGAGACCCAGTACTTC. It codes for CASILAGGKMETQYF.

Concerning this clonotype itself: A clone one base away is much larger, so this may be a read error. The CDR3 here is CSPRRDEAFF. The CDR3 bases are TGCAGTCCTAGGCGCGATGAAGCTTTCTTT. This chain links TRBV20-1 with TRBJ1-1; D uncertain. The CDR3 is made up of 10 amino acids. Germline-derived CDR1 and CDR2 are DFQATT and SNEGSKA (reference sequence).

Concerning this clonotype: A much bigger clone sits one base away, suggesting this may be a read error. This chain joins TRBV7-9 and TRBJ2-5; 7 nucleotides match TRBD2. This CDR3 has 14 residues. V lost 5 bases, J lost 2 bases, and 5 bases stayed unmatched. CDR1 is SEHNR, CDR2 FQNEAQ, per germline (reference sequence). The CDR3 sequence is CASSRSGAQETQYF. The CDR3 nucleotides read TGTGCCAGCAGCCGAAGCGGGGCGCAAGAGACCCAGTACTTC. The entire variable domain, with the rest obtained from reference TRBV7-9 and TRBJ2-5, is as follows: DTGVSQNPRHKITKRGQNVTFRCDPISEHNRLYWYRQTLGQGPEFLTYFQNEAQLEKSRLLSDRFSAERPKGSFSTLEIQRTEQGDSAMYLCASSRSGAQETQYFGPGTRLLVL.

J is TRBJ2-2 and V is TRBV6-1; perhaps TRBD1 as D (8 bases). Germline V lookup: CDR1 MNHNS, CDR2 SASEGT. The CDR3 extends over 17 amino acids. V lost 5 bases and J lost 4, with 20 bases in between. CDR3 amino acids: CASSRPNRGEGTGELFF. CDR3 in DNA: TGTGCCAGCAGTCGGCCCAACAGGGGGGAGGGCACCGGGGAGCTGTTTTTT.

This clonotype has more than one count but fewer than ten. The chain couples TRBV24-1 to TRBJ2-5; 12 bases are a match to TRBD2. CDR3 length: 15 amino acids. Germline loops: CDR1 KGHDR, CDR2 SFDVKD. The J segment lost 3 bases and the V segment lost 9 bases, leaving 7 bases of the junction unmatched. Here the CDR3 reads CATSGLAGPEETQYF. The DNA for the CDR3 is TGTGCCACCTCGGGACTAGCGGGCCCGGAAGAGACCCAGTACTTC.

The table lists this clonotype with many counts. The chain uses TRBV20-1 and TRBJ2-1; D is ambiguous. V was clipped by 3 bases and J by 10 bases, with 10 bases between them. Germline CDR1 and CDR2: DFQATT and SNEGSKA (reference sequence). This CDR3 is 11 amino acids long. CDR3: CSASDTTEQFF. The DNA of the CDR3 is TGCAGTGCTAGCGATACTACAGAGCAGTTCTTC.